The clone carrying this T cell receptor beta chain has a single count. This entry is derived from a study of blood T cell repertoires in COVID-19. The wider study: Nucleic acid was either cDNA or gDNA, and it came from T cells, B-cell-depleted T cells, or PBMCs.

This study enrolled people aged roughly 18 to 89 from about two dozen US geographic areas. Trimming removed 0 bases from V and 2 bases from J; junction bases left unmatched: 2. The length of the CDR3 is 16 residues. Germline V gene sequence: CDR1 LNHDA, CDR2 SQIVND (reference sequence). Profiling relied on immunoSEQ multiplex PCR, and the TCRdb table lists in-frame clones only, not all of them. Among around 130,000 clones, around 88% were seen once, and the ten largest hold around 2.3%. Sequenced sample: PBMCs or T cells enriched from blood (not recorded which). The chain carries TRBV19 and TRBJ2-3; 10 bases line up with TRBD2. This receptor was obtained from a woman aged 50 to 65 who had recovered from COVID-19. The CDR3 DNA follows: TGTGCCAGTAGTATAGATAGCGGGGGGATCACAGATACGCAGTATTTT. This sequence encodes CASSIDSGGITDTQYF.